Below, one T cell receptor beta chain is given with its context. This CDR3 contains 14 residues. Germline V CDR1 and CDR2: MNHEY, SVGEGT. V shed 6 bases and J 4 bases; nucleotides not matched to a gene: 5. Each CDR3 protein gets one entry after TCRdb re-called the PCR reads with MiXCR. Of roughly 320,000 distinct CDR3 sequences in the sample, roughly 24% were seen once. This entry belongs to a study of molecular identifiers for immune sequencing clone quantification. This receptor was obtained from a human donor in good health. Some libraries in this study had Jurkat cell RNA spiked in. Sequencing input: naive CD8+ T cells from blood, with Jurkat cell RNA spiked in. The sample's subset: FACS-sorted CD8+CD4-CCR7+CD45RA+ naive T cells. This chain joins TRBV6-2 or TRBV6-3 and TRBJ2-2; 7 bases are a match to TRBD1. The CDR3: CASRDPGGTGELFF. The CDR3 nucleotides read TGTGCCAGCAGGGACCCAGGGGGCACCGGGGAGCTGTTTTTT.